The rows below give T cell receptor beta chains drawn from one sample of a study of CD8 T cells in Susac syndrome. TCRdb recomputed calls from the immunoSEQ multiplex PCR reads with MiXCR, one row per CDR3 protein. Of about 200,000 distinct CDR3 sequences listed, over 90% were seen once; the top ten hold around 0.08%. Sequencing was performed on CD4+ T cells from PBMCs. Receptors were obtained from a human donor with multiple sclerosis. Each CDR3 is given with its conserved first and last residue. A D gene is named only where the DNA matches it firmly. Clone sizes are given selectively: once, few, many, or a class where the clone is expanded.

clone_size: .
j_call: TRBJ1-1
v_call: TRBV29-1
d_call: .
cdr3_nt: TGCAGCGTTGAAGGACAGATTTTGAACACTGAAGCTTTCTTT
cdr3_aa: CSVEGQILNTEAFF

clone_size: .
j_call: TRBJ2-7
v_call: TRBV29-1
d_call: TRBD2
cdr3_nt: TGCAGCGTTGCGGCTAGCGGATCCTACGAGCAGTACTTC
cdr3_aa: CSVAASGSYEQYF

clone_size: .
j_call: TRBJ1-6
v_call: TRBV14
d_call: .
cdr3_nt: TGTGCCAGCAGCCTCATGGGGGGAACCCGGTCACCCCTCCACTTT
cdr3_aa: CASSLMGGTRSPLHF

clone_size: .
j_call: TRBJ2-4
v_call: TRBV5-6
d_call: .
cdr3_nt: TGTGCCAGCAGCTTGGATCCAGGGACGGACATTCAGTACTTC
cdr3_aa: CASSLDPGTDIQYF

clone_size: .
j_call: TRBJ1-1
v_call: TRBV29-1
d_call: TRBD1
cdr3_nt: TGCAGCGCTGGGACAGGTGGGGAGGAAGCTTTCTTT
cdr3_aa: CSAGTGGEEAFF

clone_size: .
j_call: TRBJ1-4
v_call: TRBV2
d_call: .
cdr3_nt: TGTGCCAGCGGGAAGGCGTATAATGAAAAACTGTTTTTT
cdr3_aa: CASGKAYNEKLFF

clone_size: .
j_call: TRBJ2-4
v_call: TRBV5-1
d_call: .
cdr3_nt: TGCGCCAGCAGTGCGGGGACTTCCGTAAACATTCAGTACTTC
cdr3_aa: CASSAGTSVNIQYF

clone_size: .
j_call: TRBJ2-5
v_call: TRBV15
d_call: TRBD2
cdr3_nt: TGTGCCACCAGCCGTCCGCAGGGAGGGGAAGAGACCCAGTACTTC
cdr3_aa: CATSRPQGGEETQYF

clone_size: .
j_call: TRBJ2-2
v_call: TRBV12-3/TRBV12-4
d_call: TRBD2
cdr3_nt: TGTGCCAGCAGTCGCGGGGGGGCCGGCGGGGAGCTGTTTTTT
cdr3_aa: CASSRGGAGGELFF

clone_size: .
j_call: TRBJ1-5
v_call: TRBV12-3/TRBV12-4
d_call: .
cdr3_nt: TGTGCCAGCAGTTGGGGACACCAGAGCAATCAGCCCCAGCATTTT
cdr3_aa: CASSWGHQSNQPQHF

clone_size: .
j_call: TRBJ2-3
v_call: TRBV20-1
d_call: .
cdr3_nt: TGCAGTGCTAGAGAGAACTTTGGCACGCAGTATTTT
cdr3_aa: CSARENFGTQYF

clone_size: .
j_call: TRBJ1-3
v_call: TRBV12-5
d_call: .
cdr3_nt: TGTGCTAGTGGTTCTAGTTCTGGAAACACCATATATTTT
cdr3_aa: CASGSSSGNTIYF

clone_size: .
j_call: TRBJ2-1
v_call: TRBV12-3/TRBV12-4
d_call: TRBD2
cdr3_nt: TGTGCCAGCAGCCCACTCCGCGGGACTAGTCCCTACAATGAGCAGTTCTTC
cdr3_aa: CASSPLRGTSPYNEQFF

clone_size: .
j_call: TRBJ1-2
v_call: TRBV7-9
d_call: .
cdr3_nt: TGTGCCAGCAGCAAGGGACAACACTATGGCTACACCTTC
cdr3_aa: CASSKGQHYGYTF

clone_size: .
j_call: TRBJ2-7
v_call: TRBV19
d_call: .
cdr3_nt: TGTGCCAGTAGTTTCAGGAATCGGGAGCAGTACTTC
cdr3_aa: CASSFRNREQYF

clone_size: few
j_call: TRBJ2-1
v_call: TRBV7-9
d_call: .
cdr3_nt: TGTGCCAGCAGCCCTCCTAGCTACAATGAGCAGTTCTTC
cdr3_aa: CASSPPSYNEQFF

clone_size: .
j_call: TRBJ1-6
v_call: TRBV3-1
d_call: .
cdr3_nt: TGTGCCAGCAGCCACAATGATGGCTCACCCCTCCACTTT
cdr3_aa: CASSHNDGSPLHF

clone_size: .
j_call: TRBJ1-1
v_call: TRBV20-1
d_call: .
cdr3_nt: TGCAGTGCTAGGAGACCCCAGAACACTGAAGCTTTCTTT
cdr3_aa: CSARRPQNTEAFF

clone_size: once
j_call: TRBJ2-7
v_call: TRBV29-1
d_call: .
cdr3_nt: TGCAGCGTTGAAGGGAACTCCGGCGCGGGCGAGCAGTACTTC
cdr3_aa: CSVEGNSGAGEQYF

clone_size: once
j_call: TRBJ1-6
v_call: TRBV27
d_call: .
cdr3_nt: TGTGCCAGCGGGCAGGGTTCTAGTTCACCCCTCCACTTT
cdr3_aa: CASGQGSSSPLHF

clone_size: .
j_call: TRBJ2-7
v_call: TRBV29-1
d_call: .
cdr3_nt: TGCAGCGTTACGTCTAGAAACGAGCAGTACTTC
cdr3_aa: CSVTSRNEQYF

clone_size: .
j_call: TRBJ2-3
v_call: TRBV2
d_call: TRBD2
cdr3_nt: TGTGCCAGCAGTATAGCGGGGGCCCACACAGATACGCAGTATTTT
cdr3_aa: CASSIAGAHTDTQYF

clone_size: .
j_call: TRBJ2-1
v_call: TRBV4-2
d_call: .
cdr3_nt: TGTGCCAGCAGCCAAGATGTGGCAGCCTCCTACAATGAGCAGTTCTTC
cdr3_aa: CASSQDVAASYNEQFF

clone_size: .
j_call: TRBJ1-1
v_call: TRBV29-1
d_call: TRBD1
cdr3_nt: TGCAGCGGCGCGACAGGGGCAAACACTGAAGCTTTCTTT
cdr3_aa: CSGATGANTEAFF

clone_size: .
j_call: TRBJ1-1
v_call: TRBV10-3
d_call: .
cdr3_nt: TGTGCCATCAGTGGGGACGGGGGCACTGAAGCTTTCTTT
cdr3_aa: CAISGDGGTEAFF

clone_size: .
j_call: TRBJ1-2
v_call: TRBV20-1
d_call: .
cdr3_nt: TGCAGTGCTAGTCGGGGGGAGGATGGCTACACCTTC
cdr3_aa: CSASRGEDGYTF

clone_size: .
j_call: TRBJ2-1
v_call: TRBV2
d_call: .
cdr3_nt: TGTGCCAGCAGTGTTTGGGGTCCTGAGCAGTTCTTC
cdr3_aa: CASSVWGPEQFF

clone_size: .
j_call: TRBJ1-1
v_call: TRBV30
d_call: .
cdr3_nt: TGTGCCTGGAGTCGCGGGGACCCGAACACTGAAGCTTTCTTT
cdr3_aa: CAWSRGDPNTEAFF

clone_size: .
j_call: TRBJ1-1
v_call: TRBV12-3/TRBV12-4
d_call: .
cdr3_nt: TGTGCCAGCAGTTTGGACAGTGGAGCTTTCTTT
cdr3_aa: CASSLDSGAFF

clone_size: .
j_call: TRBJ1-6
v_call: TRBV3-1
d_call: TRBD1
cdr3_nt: TGTGCCAGCAGCCAAAGACAGGGGGGATCACCCCTCCACTTT
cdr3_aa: CASSQRQGGSPLHF

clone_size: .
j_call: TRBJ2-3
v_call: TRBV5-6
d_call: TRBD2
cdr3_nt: TGTGCCAGCAGCTCACCGACTAGCAAAGGGAGCACAGATACGCAGTATTTT
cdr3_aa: CASSSPTSKGSTDTQYF

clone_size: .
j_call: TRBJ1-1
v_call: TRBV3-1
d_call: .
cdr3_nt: TGTGCCAGCAGCCAAGCCGCCGGTGAAGCTTTCTTT
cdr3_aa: CASSQAAGEAFF

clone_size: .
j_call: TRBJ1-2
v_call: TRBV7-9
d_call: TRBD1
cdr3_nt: TGTGCCAGCAGCAGGACAGGGTCATATGGCTACACCTTC
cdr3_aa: CASSRTGSYGYTF

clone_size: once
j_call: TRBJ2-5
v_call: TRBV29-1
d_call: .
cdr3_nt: TGCAGCGTTGTTTACTGGGCTGGAGAGACCCAGTACTTC
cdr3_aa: CSVVYWAGETQYF

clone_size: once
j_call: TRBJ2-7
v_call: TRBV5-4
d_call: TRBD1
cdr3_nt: TGTGCCAGCAGCTTCCCAGGGACAGGGGGAATCGAGCAGTACTTC
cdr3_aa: CASSFPGTGGIEQYF